A selection of T cell receptor beta chains follows, all from one sample in a study of T cells in Graves' hyperthyroidism and ophthalmopathy. Each CDR3 protein is one row after TCRdb ran MiXCR on the multiplex PCR reads. Counted here are hundreds of thousands of distinct CDR3 sequences, roughly 15% occurring once; the ten biggest clones make up around 3.5%. The sequenced material came from blood. The receptor source for this set is a middle-aged woman with Graves' ophthalmopathy. The CDR3 runs from the conserved cysteine through the conserved F or W. Fields, in order: CDR3 protein, CDR3 DNA, D gene, V gene, J gene, clone size. A D gene is named only where the DNA matches it firmly. Clone size is not always given. Where it is, it says once, few, many or a class for expanded clones.

CASSQDLLAGGVYNEQFF,TGCGCCAGCAGCCAAGACCTATTAGCGGGGGGGGTCTACAATGAGCAGTTCTTC,TRBD2,TRBV4-1,TRBJ2-1,-
CASSFTQEAEKLFF,TGTGCCAGCAGCTTTACCCAGGAGGCTGAAAAACTGTTTTTT,-,TRBV7-9,TRBJ1-4,-
CASSVGEGRVPNEQFF,TGTGCCAGCAGCGTAGGGGAGGGCAGGGTTCCCAATGAGCAGTTCTTC,TRBD2,TRBV9,TRBJ2-1,-
CASSLTQTNTGELFF,TGTGCCAGCAGCTTAACACAGACTAACACCGGGGAGCTGTTTTTT,-,TRBV11-2,TRBJ2-2,many
CASSQRPPGYEQYF,TGTGCCAGCTCCCAACGGCCGCCGGGGTACGAGCAGTACTTC,-,TRBV28,TRBJ2-7,many
CASISGAMPDTQYF,TGTGCCAGCATTAGCGGGGCGATGCCAGATACGCAGTATTTT,TRBD2,TRBV12-3/TRBV12-4,TRBJ2-3,-
CASSNLAGVPGELFF,TGTGCCAGCAGCAATCTAGCGGGAGTCCCCGGGGAGCTGTTTTTT,TRBD2,TRBV7-9,TRBJ2-2,few
CASSRTQGTYEQYF,TGTGCCAGCAGCCGGACACAGGGGACCTACGAGCAGTACTTC,TRBD1,TRBV3-1,TRBJ2-7,many
CASSFRDETDTQYF,TGCGCCAGCAGCTTCCGGGACGAGACAGATACGCAGTATTTT,-,TRBV5-1,TRBJ2-3,many
CDTARDALRNTIYF,TGTGACACCGCTCGGGATGCCCTTCGAAACACCATATATTTT,-,TRBV6-2/TRBV6-3,TRBJ1-3,-
CAWSPPALNTGELFF,TGTGCCTGGAGTCCTCCTGCCTTGAACACCGGGGAGCTGTTTTTT,-,TRBV30,TRBJ2-2,-
CASSPTGGEDTEAFF,TGTGCCAGCAGTCCGACAGGGGGTGAGGACACTGAAGCTTTCTTT,TRBD1,TRBV12-3/TRBV12-4,TRBJ1-1,many
CASSLWDRGEKLFF,TGTGCCAGCAGCCTATGGGACAGGGGTGAAAAACTGTTTTTT,TRBD1,TRBV7-9,TRBJ1-4,few
CASSLGEGGLYEQYF,TGTGCCAGCAGCTTAGGGGAGGGAGGGCTTTACGAGCAGTACTTC,TRBD2,TRBV7-2,TRBJ2-7,many
CASSLLAFSYEQYF,TGTGCCAGCAGTCTGCTAGCGTTCTCCTACGAGCAGTACTTC,-,TRBV2,TRBJ2-7,many
CASSFRADTGPLLF,TGTGCCAGCAGTTTTCGGGCGGACACGGGACCCCTCCTCTTC,-,TRBV27,TRBJ2-1,-
CASSSTPGNTQYF,TGTGCCAGCAGTTCCACCCCGGGAAATACGCAGTATTTT,-,TRBV28,TRBJ2-3,many
CASSRLAGLTDTQYF,TGTGCCAGCAGCAGACTAGCGGGATTGACAGATACGCAGTATTTT,TRBD2,TRBV2,TRBJ2-3,many
CASTSLGEPYNEQFF,TGCGCCAGCACCTCGCTAGGGGAACCCTACAATGAGCAGTTCTTC,-,TRBV5-1,TRBJ2-1,few
CASSNQFTGLGGTGETQYF,TGTGCCAGCAGTAACCAATTCACGGGGCTAGGGGGGACGGGGGAGACCCAGTACTTC,-,TRBV6-1,TRBJ2-5,-
CSAGTMRDEQYF,TGCAGCGCCGGGACCATGAGGGACGAGCAGTACTTC,-,TRBV29-1,TRBJ2-7,few
CASSQVLSGANVLTF,TGTGCCAGCAGTCAAGTGTTGTCTGGGGCCAACGTCCTGACTTTC,-,TRBV2,TRBJ2-6,few
CASSQDQALGLFYEQYF,TGTGCCAGCAGCCAAGATCAGGCCCTAGGGCTGTTCTACGAGCAGTACTTC,-,TRBV3-1,TRBJ2-7,many
CASSTAPGQNYEQYF,TGTGCCAGCAGTACGGCCCCGGGACAGAACTACGAGCAGTACTTC,TRBD1,TRBV6-1,TRBJ2-7,many
CASSRASGSINEQFF,TGTGCCAGCAGCCGGGCTAGCGGGAGTATTAATGAGCAGTTCTTC,TRBD2,TRBV9,TRBJ2-1,few
CASSPVGGRRNQPQHF,TGTGCCAGCAGCCCCGTGGGGGGGAGGAGGAATCAGCCCCAGCATTTT,-,TRBV12-3/TRBV12-4,TRBJ1-5,many
CASSLNGAVNTEAFF,TGTGCCAGCAGTTTAAACGGGGCGGTGAACACTGAAGCTTTCTTT,-,TRBV28,TRBJ1-1,many
CASSSNRGLAENIQYF,TGTGCCAGCAGCTCCAACAGGGGGCTGGCAGAAAACATTCAGTACTTC,TRBD1,TRBV7-9,TRBJ2-4,many
CSARDGARYSPLHF,TGCAGTGCTAGAGATGGTGCACGATATTCACCCCTCCACTTT,-,TRBV20-1,TRBJ1-6,many
CASSQEKWGVDRGLYGYTF,TGTGCCAGCAGCCAAGAAAAGTGGGGCGTGGACAGGGGACTTTATGGCTACACCTTC,TRBD1,TRBV3-1,TRBJ1-2,many
CASSLSGWNTEAFF,TGTGCCAGCAGCTTGTCAGGATGGAACACTGAAGCTTTCTTT,-,TRBV5-5,TRBJ1-1,many
CASSPNRTRGKGGELFF,TGTGCCAGCAGCCCGAATCGGACGCGCGGGAAAGGCGGGGAGCTGTTTTTT,-,TRBV14,TRBJ2-2,-
CASSPLTGDTQYF,TGTGCCAGCAGTCCTCTGACCGGAGATACGCAGTATTTT,-,TRBV27,TRBJ2-3,many
CASGSRKKSPGTGTGANVLTF,TGTGCTAGTGGTTCACGGAAGAAATCGCCCGGGACAGGGACTGGGGCCAACGTCCTGACTTTC,TRBD1,TRBV12-5,TRBJ2-6,many